Listed below are T cell receptor beta chains from one sample, sequenced in a study of shared clonotypes between healthy human individuals. Assay used: immunoSEQ multiplex PCR; TCRdb lists only in-frame clones, some missing. Among about 2 million clones listed, around 96% were seen once. The source material was naive CD8+ T cells sorted from blood. The source is a man between 18 and 35 years old in good health. Both conserved end residues are part of each CDR3. D genes are given only for firm matches. The size entry is marked missing in some rows and otherwise reads once, few, many or a size class.

J: TRBJ2-7
length: 12
D: -
size: -
V: TRBV11-3
DNA: TGTGCCAGCAGCTTAGATCCTGCTGAGCAGTACTTC
CDR3: CASSLDPAEQYF

J: TRBJ2-7
length: 18
D: TRBD1
size: -
V: TRBV9
DNA: TGTGCCAGCAGCTCACACAGGGGGCCCGACGAACGGGGATACGAGCAGTACTTC
CDR3: CASSSHRGPDERGYEQYF

J: TRBJ2-5
length: 14
D: TRBD1
size: -
V: TRBV27
DNA: TGTGCCAGCAGGCCAGTCAGGGGGCGAGAGACCCAGTACTTC
CDR3: CASRPVRGRETQYF

J: TRBJ1-5
length: 13
D: -
size: -
V: TRBV5-6
DNA: TGTGCCAGCAGCTTGGGCGGGGTTCAGCCCCAGCATTTT
CDR3: CASSLGGVQPQHF

J: TRBJ2-7
length: 15
D: TRBD2
size: -
V: TRBV4-3
DNA: TGCGCCAGCAGCCAAGGACTAGCGGGGGTCTACGAGCAGTACTTC
CDR3: CASSQGLAGVYEQYF

J: TRBJ1-3
length: 17
D: -
size: -
V: TRBV30
DNA: TGTGCCTGGACCCCCAAGGCCCCCGAGCACTCTGGAAACACCATATATTTT
CDR3: CAWTPKAPEHSGNTIYF

J: TRBJ1-3
length: 15
D: -
size: once
V: TRBV4-1
DNA: TGCGCCAGCAGCCAAGATATGGGTTTCGGAAACACCATATATTTT
CDR3: CASSQDMGFGNTIYF

J: TRBJ2-3
length: 20
D: TRBD2
size: -
V: TRBV4-1
DNA: TGCGCCAGCAGCCAAGAGGGGACTAGCGGGGGCCATCTGGGCACAGATACGCAGTATTTT
CDR3: CASSQEGTSGGHLGTDTQYF

J: TRBJ2-3
length: 16
D: -
size: -
V: TRBV5-1
DNA: TGCGCCAGCAGCTTGGCCCCCCTGCTAGTGGCAGATACGCAGTATTTT
CDR3: CASSLAPLLVADTQYF

J: TRBJ2-2
length: 14
D: -
size: -
V: TRBV28
DNA: TGTGCCAGCAGTTTAGGGCAGAACACCGGGGAGCTGTTTTTT
CDR3: CASSLGQNTGELFF

J: TRBJ2-5
length: 15
D: TRBD2
size: -
V: TRBV27
DNA: TGTGCCAGCAGCTTACTAGCGGGGTCTAGGGAGACCCAGTACTTC
CDR3: CASSLLAGSRETQYF

J: TRBJ2-5
length: 14
D: -
size: -
V: TRBV5-1
DNA: TGCGCCAGCAGCCCGGATAGCGGCCAAGAGACCCAGTACTTC
CDR3: CASSPDSGQETQYF

J: TRBJ1-1
length: 12
D: -
size: -
V: TRBV2
DNA: TGTGCCAGGGACGGAGAGAACACTGAAGCTTTCTTT
CDR3: CARDGENTEAFF

J: TRBJ2-2
length: 16
D: TRBD1
size: -
V: TRBV27
DNA: TGTGCCAGCAGTTTACTGAGACAGGGGAATGCCGGGGAGCTGTTTTTT
CDR3: CASSLLRQGNAGELFF